Below are 20 T cell receptor beta chains sequenced from a single sample in a study of tumor-infiltrating lymphocytes in primary liver carcinoma (dated by TCRdb to about 2017). The instrument was an Illumina HiSeq 2500. TCRbeta-specific cDNA was reverse-transcribed from approximately 460 ng total RNA using a constant-region primer and ProtoScript II reverse transcriptase. Construction of the TCRbeta libraries relied on three nested rounds of multiplex PCR, following a slightly modified ARM-PCR procedure. Multiplex TRBV1-TRBV30 forward primers and a Cbeta reverse primer were used in the first two PCR rounds, each of which was run for approximately 9 cycles. The public reads were run again by TCRdb, first through fastp at Q25 and then through MiXCR, and only productive beta chains were kept. Every entry covers one CDR3 protein and lists the most common genes and DNA from its rows. For this sample the table gives about 330,000 distinct CDR3 sequences, of which about two thirds were detected only once. Under 8% of the sample is in the top ten clones.

RNA from unsorted whole blood was extracted with TRIzol reagent, and germline DNA was obtained with the DNeasy Blood & Tissue kit. Sample: peripheral blood. These receptors originate from a man aged 35 to 55 with primary liver carcinoma and hepatitis B virus infection.

This clonotype has at least ten counts. The chain recombines TRBV6-1 with TRBJ1-2; no definite D call. V lost 4 bases and J 8 bases, leaving 11 bases between the germline ends. The germline gives CDR1 MNHNS, CDR2 SASEGT. This CDR3 spans 12 amino acids. CDR3 loop: CASSAQSLGYTF. The CDR3 DNA reads as TGTGCCAGCAGTGCCCAATCCTTGGGCTACACCTTC.

In the case of this clonotype: Compared with germline, one end of the junction differs, possibly owing to a read error. The chain joins TRBV6-1 to TRBJ1-1; no reliable D call. Germline CDR1 MNHNS, CDR2 SASEGT. The CDR3 is made up of 13 amino acids. The CDR3 region is CARSYVGNTEAFF. Written as DNA, the CDR3 is TGTGCCAGGAGTTACGTGGGGAACACTGAAGCCTTCTTT.

This clonotype was detected only a few times. The rearrangement joins TRBV11-3 to TRBJ2-2; 10 bases agree with TRBD2. This CDR3 has 16 amino acids. CDR1 and CDR2 (germline): SGHNT, YENEEA. V dropped 9 bases and J dropped 6; count of bases not matched to a gene: 13. The CDR3 DNA sequence: TGTGCCAGTAGCCCTCGGACTAGCGGACTCGCCGGGGAGCTGTTTTTT. It codes for CASSPRTSGLAGELFF.

Notes on this clonotype: At one end, the junction sequence differs from germline, possibly due to a read error. V is TRBV11-2 and J is TRBJ2-7, with D perhaps TRBD1 (6 bases). The CDR3 contains 13 residues. Germline V gene data show CDR1 as SGHAT and CDR2 as FQNNGV. CDR3 bases: TGTGCCAACACCCGGACAGAAAGCTACGAGCAGTATTTC. Its protein is CANTRTESYEQYF. Combining the CDR3 with reference TRBV11-2 and TRBJ2-7 gives the whole variable domain EAGVAQSPRYKIIEKRQSVAFWCNPISGHATLYWYQQILGQGPKLLIQFQNNGVVDDSQLPKDRFSAERLKGVDSTLKIQPAKLEDSAVYLCANTRTESYEQYFGPGTRLTVT.

Details on this clonotype: The junction differs from germline at one of its ends, possibly a read error. The chain is built from TRBV4-1 and TRBJ1-2, with a possible D match to TRBD1 (5 bases). Germline lookup yields CDR1 MGHRA and CDR2 YSYEKL. CDR3 length: 15 residues. DNA for the CDR3: TGCGTCAGCAGCCCGACAAGAGACAGCAACTATGGCTACACCTTC. It encodes CVSSPTRDSNYGYTF.

On this clonotype: This may come from a read error, since a much larger clone is one base off. The V and J genes are TRBV29-1 and TRBJ2-3; 13 positions match TRBD2. V was pared by 6 bases and J by 4 bases, with 10 bases of the junction left unmatched. This CDR3 region has 16 residues. Germline V gene sequence: CDR1 SQVTM, CDR2 ANQGSEA. CDR3 sequence (DNA): TGCAGCGTGGCTGGACTAGCGGGAGAGTGGGCAGATACGCAGTATTTT. Translating it yields CSVAGLAGEWADTQYF.

On this clonotype itself: A much larger clone is a single base away; this may be a read error. The rearrangement uses TRBV10-3 and TRBJ2-7, with 11 bases that match TRBD2. The CDR3 contains 13 residues. Germline CDR1 ENHRY, CDR2 SYGVKD. The CDR3 nucleotides read TGTGCCGTATCTGGGACTAGCGGCTACGAGCAGCACTTC. The encoded protein is CAVSGTSGYEQHF.

Concerning this clonotype: A much more abundant neighbour one base away suggests this may be a read error. In DNA, the CDR3 is TGTGCCATCAGTGAATCAGGGGCCCAAGAGACCCTGTACTTC. Translating it yields CAISESGAQETLYF. This sequence joins TRBV10-3 and TRBJ2-5; possibly TRBD1 for D (6 bases). This CDR3 contains 14 residues. CDR1 and CDR2 (germline): ENHRY, SYGVKD.

This clonotype has just one count. At one end, the junction sequence differs from germline, possibly due to a read error. This chain connects TRBV5-6 to TRBJ2-5; 10 bases are a match to TRBD1. Germline values: CDR1 SGHDT, CDR2 YYEEEE. The CDR3 covers 14 residues. Here the CDR3 reads CASSTGTGEEAQYF. Here the CDR3 DNA reads TGTGCCAGCAGCACGGGGACAGGGGAAGAGGCCCAGTACTTC.

Note on this clonotype: Relative to the germline gene, one junction end is altered; a read error may explain this. This chain joins TRBV29-1 and TRBJ2-7; TRBD2 aligns across 8 bases. The germline CDR1 and CDR2 sequences are SQVTM and ANQGSEA. CDR3 length equals 16 residues. The CDR3 DNA follows: TGCAGCCTTGAGGATAAAGGAGGAGCGGGAGACTACGAGCAGTACTTC. Translated: CSLEDKGGAGDYEQYF.

The chain has TRBV6-1 and TRBJ2-5, with D maybe TRBD2 (5 bases). The CDR3 is 12 amino acids. V dropped 8 bases and J dropped 5 bases, with 12 bases sitting between them. In germline, CDR1 is MNHNS, CDR2 SASEGT. This CDR3 reads CASAAVVETQYF. The CDR3 bases are TGTGCCAGCGCAGCGGTAGTCGAGACCCAGTACTTC.

As to this clonotype: At one of its ends the junction is not consistent with the germline gene, which may arise from a read error. The rearrangement uses TRBV11-2 and TRBJ2-5, with D tentatively TRBD2 (5 bases). CDR3 length: 14 residues. Germline V lookup: CDR1 SGHAT, CDR2 FQNNGV. The CDR3 DNA is TGTGCCCGCAGTTATGGACTGGGTGAGGAGACCCAGTACTTC. Residues: CARSYGLGEETQYF.

To note about this clonotype: A much larger clone lies a single base off, so this may be a read error. The genes are TRBV4-2 and TRBJ1-2, with unresolved D. The CDR3 extends over 17 amino acids. CDR1 is LGHNA, CDR2 YNFKEQ, per germline. The CDR3 DNA sequence: TGTGCCAGAAGCCAAGGAAGTTCAGCGACATCTAACTATGGCTACACCTTC. It yields the protein CARSQGSSATSNYGYTF.

Points on this clonotype: The conserved closing phenylalanine or tryptophan is absent in this CDR3, likely reflecting a read error. The DNA is omitted, as the CDR3 cannot be located on it reliably, and the CDR3 follows TCRdb's listing. The chain uses TRBV10-2 and TRBJ2-5; the table gives TRBD1 as D, unverified against the DNA. From germline, CDR1 is WSHSY and CDR2 SAAADI. The CDR3 contains 12 residues when both ends are counted. The CDR3 here is CASGTSLETQYL.

This clonotype was observed at least ten times. V and J are TRBV6-5 and TRBJ1-1; TRBD1 is a possible D gene (5 bases). Germline V gives CDR1 MNHEY, CDR2 SVGAGI. V lost 2 bases to trimming and J lost 4 bases, with 11 bases between them. This CDR3 has 14 residues. The CDR3 loop reads CASSYGGSSTEAFF. The CDR3 DNA is TGTGCCAGCAGTTACGGGGGGAGTAGCACTGAAGCTTTCTTT.

A remark on this clonotype: The junction departs from germline at one end; a sequencing error may be responsible. The V gene is TRBV11-2, the J gene TRBJ2-1; D is ambiguous. Germline CDR1 SGHAT, CDR2 FQNNGV. The CDR3 runs to 12 residues. CDR3 region: CASGLVSLGQFF. The CDR3 DNA reads as TGTGCCAGCGGCTTAGTCTCCCTAGGGCAGTTCTTC.

Note on this clonotype: One junction end disagrees with the germline gene, perhaps due to a read error. The J gene is TRBJ2-2, the V gene TRBV11-2; TRBD2 matches 7 bases. The CDR3 runs 13 residues. Germline CDR1 and CDR2: SGHAT and FQNNGV. The CDR3 sequence: CTSSLELRGELFF. DNA for the CDR3: TGTACCAGTAGCTTAGAGTTACGGGGGGAGCTTTTTTTT.

This clonotype came up many times. The rearrangement uses TRBV4-1 and TRBJ2-3, with D perhaps being TRBD1 or TRBD2 (5 bases each). The CDR3 consists of 14 residues. Germline values: CDR1 MGHRA, CDR2 YSYEKL. The V and J ends lost 0 bases and 1 base respectively, with 5 bases between them. The CDR3 is CASSQEGGTDTQYF. The CDR3 DNA reads TGCGCCAGCAGCCAAGAGGGGGGCACAGATACGCAGTATTTT.

Notes on this clonotype: An end of the junction does not agree with germline; a read error may underlie this. The chain recombines TRBV11-2 with TRBJ2-1; the D gene is possibly TRBD1 (5 bases). Germline CDR1 and CDR2: SGHAT and FQNNGV. CDR3 size: 15 residues. CDR3 coding DNA: TGTGCCAACAGCCGGGCCTGGGGCTCCTACAATGAGCGGTTCTTC. Translation: CANSRAWGSYNERFF.

The count of this clonotype is one. Just one base apart from a much larger clone, this may be a read error. For the CDR3, the DNA is TGTGCCAGCAGTGAACAGGGGATCGGAGCCTACGAGGAGTACTTC. Its protein product is CASSEQGIGAYEEYF. The chain is built from TRBV6-1 and TRBJ2-7; maybe TRBD1 (6 bases). Germline V gene lookup returns CDR1 MNHNS and CDR2 SASEGT. The CDR3 sequence is 15 residues long.